This is a list of T cell receptor beta chains from one sample in a study of CD8 T cells in Susac syndrome. Each CDR3 protein is one row after TCRdb ran MiXCR on the immunoSEQ multiplex PCR reads. Of 150,000 to 200,000 distinct CDR3 sequences listed, approximately 93% are singletons. The sample comprised CD4+ T cells from PBMCs. The source of these receptors is a human donor with multiple sclerosis. Both conserved end residues are part of each CDR3. Each record gives: V gene, clone size, D gene, J gene, CDR3 DNA, CDR3 protein. A D gene is named only where the DNA matches it firmly. Not every row has a clone size; where given, it reads once, few, many or a size class.

V: TRBV4-3; size: -; D: TRBD2; J: TRBJ2-6; DNA: TGCGCCAGCAGCCAAAAGGCCGTCAGACTAGCGCTTAGCTCTGGGGCCAACGTCCTGACTTTC; CDR3: CASSQKAVRLALSSGANVLTF
V: TRBV27; size: -; D: -; J: TRBJ2-7; DNA: TGTGCCAGCAGTCCTGGGACCAACCGAAGGGAGCAGTACTTC; CDR3: CASSPGTNRREQYF
V: TRBV6-6; size: -; D: -; J: TRBJ1-1; DNA: TGTGCCAGCAGAGAACCCCCCGGGGTAGGGAGCACTGAAGCTTTCTTT; CDR3: CASREPPGVGSTEAFF
V: TRBV12-3/TRBV12-4; size: -; D: -; J: TRBJ2-7; DNA: TGTGCCAGCCTGGGGAGGACAGCCATACCTCCCTACGAGCAGTACTTC; CDR3: CASLGRTAIPPYEQYF
V: TRBV6-1; size: -; D: -; J: TRBJ1-2; DNA: TGTGCCAGCAGCGCTTCTTATGGCTACACCTTC; CDR3: CASSASYGYTF
V: TRBV28; size: -; D: TRBD1; J: TRBJ2-3; DNA: TGTGCCAGCAGCTACATTCCGGGACAGGGTTCAGATACGCAGTATTTT; CDR3: CASSYIPGQGSDTQYF
V: TRBV29-1; size: -; D: TRBD2; J: TRBJ2-1; DNA: TGCAGCGTTGTCTCGGGACTAGCGGATTCCTACAATGAGCAGTTCTTC; CDR3: CSVVSGLADSYNEQFF
V: TRBV3-1; size: -; D: TRBD1; J: TRBJ1-4; DNA: TGTGCCAGCAGCCAGGGACAGTATAATGAAAAACTGTTTTTT; CDR3: CASSQGQYNEKLFF
V: TRBV10-3; size: -; D: -; J: TRBJ2-7; DNA: TGTGCCATCAGTGATGTAACAGGGCGCTTCTACGAGCAGTACTTC; CDR3: CAISDVTGRFYEQYF
V: TRBV27; size: -; D: -; J: TRBJ2-7; DNA: TGTGCCAGCAGCCCGATGGGGCCCTACGAGCAGTACTTC; CDR3: CASSPMGPYEQYF
V: TRBV20-1; size: -; D: -; J: TRBJ2-5; DNA: TGCAGTGCTAGAGATGAGGGGTCTCAAGAGACCCAGTACTTC; CDR3: CSARDEGSQETQYF
V: TRBV11-2; size: -; D: -; J: TRBJ1-1; DNA: TGTGCCAGCAGCTTAGCCGCCAGCAGCTTCACTGAAGCTTTCTTT; CDR3: CASSLAASSFTEAFF
V: TRBV15; size: -; D: TRBD2; J: TRBJ2-1; DNA: TGTGCCCGGGAGGGCCGAGGGGATCACAATGAGCAGTTCTTC; CDR3: CAREGRGDHNEQFF
V: TRBV7-8; size: -; D: -; J: TRBJ2-3; DNA: TGTGCCAGCAGCCCCTACCGGGTCCCGACCCCTAGCACAGATACGCAGTATTTT; CDR3: CASSPYRVPTPSTDTQYF
V: TRBV20-1; size: -; D: TRBD2; J: TRBJ2-2; DNA: TGCAGTGCTAGGATTAGCGGGAGCGTAAGCACCGGGGAGCTGTTTTTT; CDR3: CSARISGSVSTGELFF
V: TRBV11-1; size: once; D: -; J: TRBJ2-2; DNA: TGTGCCAGCAGCTTAGTACAGGGAGCTACTGGGGAGCTGTTTTTT; CDR3: CASSLVQGATGELFF
V: TRBV20-1; size: once; D: -; J: TRBJ1-2; DNA: TGCAGTGCTGCCCTAGGGGCCGGGGACTATGGCTACACCTTC; CDR3: CSAALGAGDYGYTF
V: TRBV18; size: -; D: -; J: TRBJ2-5; DNA: TGTGCCAGCTCACCGACTCCTGGGTCGGCAGGCCGGGAGACCCAGTACTTC; CDR3: CASSPTPGSAGRETQYF
V: TRBV5-4; size: -; D: -; J: TRBJ2-1; DNA: TGTGCCAGCAGCTTTCAGAACAATGAGCAGTTCTTC; CDR3: CASSFQNNEQFF
V: TRBV25-1; size: once; D: TRBD1; J: TRBJ2-6; DNA: TGTGCCAGCACGGGACAGGGTAGGACTGGGGCCAACGTCCTGACTTTC; CDR3: CASTGQGRTGANVLTF
V: TRBV20-1; size: -; D: TRBD2; J: TRBJ2-1; DNA: TGCAGTGCTGTATACTTAGCGGGAGGACCTAACAATGAGCAGTTCTTC; CDR3: CSAVYLAGGPNNEQFF
V: TRBV27; size: once; D: -; J: TRBJ1-1; DNA: TGTGCCAGCAGTCTCGACAGGTACACTGAAGCTTTCTTT; CDR3: CASSLDRYTEAFF
V: TRBV28; size: -; D: TRBD2; J: TRBJ2-5; DNA: TGTGCCAGCAGCGGAGCGGGGTACCAAGAGACCCAGTACTTC; CDR3: CASSGAGYQETQYF
V: TRBV3-1; size: few; D: -; J: TRBJ2-2; DNA: TGTGCCAGCAGCCCCCACACCGGGGAGCTGTTTTTT; CDR3: CASSPHTGELFF
V: TRBV25-1; size: -; D: -; J: TRBJ1-1; DNA: TGTGCCAGCAGTGAATTCGGCTCCAAAGCTTTCTTT; CDR3: CASSEFGSKAFF
V: TRBV7-8; size: -; D: -; J: TRBJ2-7; DNA: TGTGCCAGCAGCTCCCCCTCGAGGGAGCAGTACTTC; CDR3: CASSSPSREQYF
V: TRBV2; size: -; D: TRBD1; J: TRBJ2-7; DNA: TGTGCCAGTACAAAGGACAGGGGGGCCTACGAGCAGTACTTC; CDR3: CASTKDRGAYEQYF
V: TRBV5-4; size: once; D: TRBD1; J: TRBJ1-3; DNA: TGTGCCAGCAGCTTCGGACAGGGAGGAAACACCATATATTTT; CDR3: CASSFGQGGNTIYF
V: TRBV4-1; size: once; D: -; J: TRBJ2-7; DNA: TGCGCCAGCAGCCAAAACCTAGCGTATTCCTACGAGCAGTACTTC; CDR3: CASSQNLAYSYEQYF
V: TRBV10-3; size: -; D: TRBD2; J: TRBJ2-1; DNA: TGTGCCACTAGCGGCCCAGCCTACAATGAGCAGTTCTTC; CDR3: CATSGPAYNEQFF
V: TRBV29-1; size: -; D: -; J: TRBJ2-5; DNA: TGCAGCGAGACAGAGCGGCAAGAGACCCAGTACTTC; CDR3: CSETERQETQYF
V: TRBV24-1; size: -; D: TRBD2; J: TRBJ2-3; DNA: TGTGCCACCAGTGATCCTTCCGGAGCGGGAGGCCCCACAGATACGCAGTATTTT; CDR3: CATSDPSGAGGPTDTQYF
V: TRBV28; size: -; D: -; J: TRBJ1-1; DNA: TGTGCCAGCAGTTTAAGGGGGAACCCGAGGCTACTGAACACTGAAGCTTTCTTT; CDR3: CASSLRGNPRLLNTEAFF
V: TRBV28; size: once; D: -; J: TRBJ1-2; DNA: TGTGCCAGCAGAACCCCGGTCGGAGCTCTCGGCTACACCTTC; CDR3: CASRTPVGALGYTF
V: TRBV30; size: -; D: -; J: TRBJ1-1; DNA: TGTGCCTGGGGGACTGTAGGTACTGAAGCTTTCTTT; CDR3: CAWGTVGTEAFF
V: TRBV2; size: -; D: TRBD2; J: TRBJ2-5; DNA: TGTGCCAGCAGTGAAGAGGTGACTAGCGGTTGGGGAGAGACCCAGTACTTC; CDR3: CASSEEVTSGWGETQYF
V: TRBV29-1; size: -; D: TRBD1; J: TRBJ1-2; DNA: TGCAGCGTTGAAGAAGGACAGGTCTTCGGGGGCTACACCTTC; CDR3: CSVEEGQVFGGYTF
V: TRBV19; size: once; D: -; J: TRBJ1-4; DNA: TGTGCCAGTAGTTCCGCGGGGGCCGGTAATGAAAAACTGTTTTTT; CDR3: CASSSAGAGNEKLFF
V: TRBV14; size: -; D: -; J: TRBJ1-1; DNA: TGTGCCAGCAGCCAAGGGTCGTGGAACACTGAAGCTTTCTTT; CDR3: CASSQGSWNTEAFF
V: TRBV10-3; size: -; D: -; J: TRBJ2-1; DNA: TGTGCCATCAGTGATCAGGGATATGAGCAGTTCTTC; CDR3: CAISDQGYEQFF